The source of this T cell receptor (beta chain) is a study of blood T cell repertoires in COVID-19. This CDR3 is built from 16 residues. Germline-derived CDR1 and CDR2 are SGDLS and YYNGEE. V was pared by 3 bases and J by 1 base, with 7 bases of the junction left unmatched. Data came from immunoSEQ multiplex PCR; TCRdb stores just in-frame clones and leaves some out. This sample has more than 150,000 clones, with more than 85% found just once. Sequenced input: peripheral blood. This clonotype was sampled from a man aged 50-60 years with acute or convalescent COVID-19. The chain has TRBV9 and TRBJ1-2; 9 positions match TRBD1. This chain's CDR3 is CASSAPRTGDNYGYTF. CDR3 nucleotides: TGTGCCAGCAGCGCCCCGAGGACAGGGGATAACTATGGCTACACCTTC.